This T cell receptor (beta chain) was captured in a study of CD8+ T cells in alopecia areata. The CDR3 totals 11 residues. From germline, CDR1 is SNHLY and CDR2 FYNNEI. V was shortened by 8 bases and J by 6 bases, with 10 bases between the two germline ends. Reverse transcription of extracted RNA yielded cDNA, which provided the sequencing template. The assay was immunoSEQ multiplex PCR, and TCRdb's table has in-frame clones only and misses some. The repertoire holds some 200,000 clones, with roughly three fifths as singletons. Treatment specified: oral pan-JAK inhibitor, 5-10 mg twice daily. This chain joins TRBV2 and TRBJ2-5; D could derive from TRBD1 or TRBD2 (5 bases each). This material consisted of CD4+ T cells sorted from blood, taken at week 4, from a patient treated with tofacitinib. This TCR derives from a human donor with alopecia areata. This CDR3 is CASLGAQTQYF. CDR3 in DNA: TGTGCCAGCCTCGGGGCACAGACCCAGTACTTC.